The source of this T cell receptor beta chain is a study of post-analysis software for immune sequencing data. At the level of the study: Clinical courses comprised relapsing-remitting, secondary progressive and progressive-relapsing multiple sclerosis. Study-wide results and caveats: Normalized Chao1 diversity was significantly reduced in patients versus controls. A handful of TRBV segments, including TRBV5-6, TRBV5-1 and TRBV20-1, were more frequent in patients than controls. Under the F measure, samples that were prepared in one batch clustered strongly together.

Carried by the TCR beta cDNA libraries were unique molecular identifiers. TCRdb analysed the PCR reads with MiXCR anew, one entry per CDR3 protein. The repertoire includes hundreds of thousands of distinct CDR3 sequences, 55% to 60% of them detected once, and 11% sits in the top ten. As regards this clonotype: The target antigen is unknown.

CDR3 length equals 13 residues. Germline V gene lookup returns CDR1 SEHNR and CDR2 FQNEAQ (reference sequence). The rearrangement links TRBV7-9 to TRBJ2-5, with 7 bases identical to TRBD1. The better agreement between TRBJ2-7 and the DNA end casts doubt on the J call. The source material was blood. This sequence was found in a girl aged 2-10 years with multiple sclerosis. CDR3 loop: CASSLRGGHEQYF. As DNA, the CDR3 is TGTGCCAGCAGCTTACGAGGGGGCCACGAGCAGTACTTC.